These 24 T cell receptor beta chains came from one sample sequenced in a study of CD8+CD57+ T cells in acquired aplastic anemia. Genomic DNA was employed as the template in profiling TCR beta VDJ and CDR3. TCRdb re-called the reads through MiXCR, storing one row per CDR3 protein. The data hold some 64,000 distinct CDR3 sequences, with 50% to 70% observed a single time. The sample taken for sequencing was sorted CD4+, CD8+, or CD8+CD57+ T cells (not recorded which) from PBMCs. Receptor source: a human donor in good health, serving as a control.

The chain joins TRBV24-1 to TRBJ2-7, with 8 positions matching TRBD1. CDR3 length: 15 residues. CDR1 and CDR2 (germline): KGHDR, SFDVKD. Trimming removed 4 bases from V and 6 bases from J; junction bases left unmatched: 10. CDR3 sequence: CATSDQTGALGEQYF. In DNA form, the CDR3 reads TGTGCCACCAGTGACCAGACAGGGGCTCTAGGCGAGCAGTACTTC.

The chain carries TRBV18 and TRBJ1-1; possible D gene TRBD1, 5 bases. The V gene lost 0 bases and the J gene lost 3 bases, with 17 bases spanning the gap. In germline, CDR1 is KGHSH, CDR2 LQKENI. The CDR3 consists of 17 residues. CDR3 in DNA: TGTGCCAGCTCACCACCGGGGGAGACGGGCAGGGACACTGAAGCTTTCTTT. This codes for CASSPPGETGRDTEAFF. Full variable domain (outside the CDR3, taken from reference TRBV18 and TRBJ1-1): NAGVMQNPRHLVRRRGQEARLRCSPMKGHSHVYWYRQLPEEGLKFMVYLQKENIIDESGMPKERFSAEFPKEGPSILRIQQVVRGDSAAYFCASSPPGETGRDTEAFFGQGTRLTVV.

In DNA form, the CDR3 reads TGTGCCAGTAGTTCAACAGGACGGACGAACACTGAAGCTTTCTTT. Its protein is CASSSTGRTNTEAFF. This chain uses TRBV19 with TRBJ1-1, with TRBD1 as a possible D gene (5 bases). Trimming left V 5 bases short and J 1 base short, with 14 bases between. From germline, CDR1 is LNHDA and CDR2 SQIVND (reference sequence). The CDR3 is made up of 15 amino acids.

This clonotype was counted ten times or more. The chain couples TRBV18 to TRBJ1-2, with 7 bases that match TRBD1. This CDR3 has 17 residues. From germline, CDR1 is KGHSH and CDR2 LQKENI. Trimming removed 6 bases from V and 1 base from J; junction bases left unmatched: 14. Here the CDR3 DNA reads TGTGCCAGCTCGCCAGCGGGACAGCGGTTCGATAACTATGGCTACACCTTC. Its translation is CASSPAGQRFDNYGYTF.

This chain joins TRBV20-1 and TRBJ2-3; 7 bases agree with TRBD2. From germline, CDR1 is DFQATT and CDR2 SNEGSKA (reference sequence). The CDR3 contains 14 residues. The V and J ends lost 3 bases and 3 bases, in that order; junction bases with no gene match: 6. For the CDR3, the DNA is TGCAGTGCTAGCCGGCTAGCGGAAACAGATACGCAGTATTTT. This encodes CSASRLAETDTQYF.

This clonotype has ten or more counts. The chain combines TRBV20-1 with TRBJ2-7; 9 bases match TRBD1. V shed 3 bases, J shed 6 bases, and the junction held 6 bases outside the gene matches. The CDR3 spans 13 residues. CDR1 and CDR2 from the germline V gene are DFQATT and SNEGSKA (reference sequence). The CDR3 coding sequence is TGCAGTGCTAGTACGGGACAGGGCCTCGAGCAGTACTTC. As protein: CSASTGQGLEQYF.

V gene TRBV18 combines with J gene TRBJ1-2; D is possibly TRBD1 (6 bases). The CDR3 consists of 15 residues. V was trimmed by 3 bases and J by 6 bases, leaving 17 bases between them. CDR1 and CDR2 (germline): KGHSH, LQKENI. The CDR3 bases are TGTGCCAGCTCACCGTCACAGGGTCTTGGGAATGGCTACACCTTC. The encoded protein is CASSPSQGLGNGYTF.

This clonotype appeared many times. This rearrangement joins TRBV6-1 to TRBJ2-7; D may be TRBD1 (6 bases). This CDR3 has 15 amino acids. Trimming removed 2 bases from V and 1 base from J, with 12 bases in between. Germline values: CDR1 MNHNS, CDR2 SASEGT. The chain's CDR3 is CASSEWDTKSYEQYF. CDR3 DNA: TGTGCCAGCAGTGAATGGGACACCAAATCCTACGAGCAGTACTTC.

The chain has TRBV2 and TRBJ2-1; 8 bases are shared with TRBD1. This CDR3 is 15 amino acids long. Germline V gene sequence: CDR1 SNHLY, CDR2 FYNNEI. The V gene end was trimmed by 5 bases and the J gene end by 5 bases; junction bases not matched to a gene: 8. In nucleotides, the CDR3 is TGTGCCAGCAGTCGATTGACAGGGGTCAACAATGAGCAGTTCTTC. Its protein is CASSRLTGVNNEQFF.

This clonotype is categorized as medium-sized. The chain combines TRBV7-9 with TRBJ1-5; TRBD1 agrees at 7 bases. This CDR3 is built from 12 residues. The junction had 3 bases not matched to a gene; V was cut back by 7 bases and J by 6 bases. The germline CDR1 and CDR2 sequences are SEHNR and FQNEAQ (reference sequence). The CDR3 coding sequence is TGTGCCAGCACCAGGGGGGGTCAGCCCCAGCATTTT. Translation: CASTRGGQPQHF.

This clonotype has ten or more counts. The chain has TRBV20-1 and TRBJ2-5; 15 bases map to TRBD2. The germline V gene encodes CDR1 DFQATT and CDR2 SNEGSKA (reference sequence). V lost 4 bases to trimming and J lost 0 bases; unmatched junction nucleotides: 6. CDR3 length: 17 amino acids. Written as DNA, the CDR3 is TGCAGTGCTATTCCGGGACTAGCGGGAGGCCACCAAGAGACCCAGTACTTC. Residues: CSAIPGLAGGHQETQYF.

A word on this clonotype: At one boundary the junction diverges from the germline segment, which might be a read error. The chain recombines TRBV10-3 with TRBJ2-7; TRBD2 agrees at 7 bases. In germline, CDR1 is ENHRY, CDR2 SYGVKD. The CDR3 consists of 13 residues. The CDR3, as DNA: TGTGCCACCAGTGCGGGGGAGACCTACGAGCAGTACTTC. It translates to CATSAGETYEQYF.

The V and J genes are TRBV12-3 or TRBV12-4 and TRBJ2-1, with TRBD2 matching 7 bases. The V gene end was trimmed by 6 bases and the J gene end by 10 bases; junction bases not matched to a gene: 12. This CDR3 region has 14 residues. The DNA for the CDR3 is TGTGCCAGCAGGCGGGACTATACCACTCAAGAGCAGTTCTTC. Protein: CASRRDYTTQEQFF.

This clonotype occurred many times. This chain joins TRBV19 and TRBJ2-5; a weak D match, TRBD2 (6 bases). Per germline, CDR1 LNHDA and CDR2 SQIVND (reference sequence). V lost 2 bases, J lost 3 bases, and 13 bases lay in between. This CDR3 has 15 residues. The CDR3 sequence is CASSILGGGKETQYF. Here the CDR3 DNA reads TGTGCCAGTAGTATACTGGGCGGAGGGAAAGAGACCCAGTACTTC.

The rearrangement uses TRBV24-1 and TRBJ2-3, with TRBD1 identical over 7 bases. Germline loops: CDR1 KGHDR, CDR2 SFDVKD. V lost 4 bases to trimming and J lost 2 bases; unmatched junction nucleotides: 5. This CDR3 is 15 amino acids long. CDR3 region: CATSDPTGSTDTQYF. The DNA of the CDR3 is TGTGCCACCAGTGACCCGACAGGGTCCACAGATACGCAGTATTTT.

This clonotype was counted many times. The rearrangement uses TRBV3-1 and TRBJ2-7, with 8 bases that match TRBD2. The CDR3 totals 16 residues. Germline CDR1 reads LGHDT; CDR2 reads YNNKEL (reference sequence). The V segment lost 3 bases and the J segment 4 bases; nucleotides outside the gene matches: 11. The CDR3: CASSQGKAGVGYEQYF. The DNA for the CDR3 is TGTGCCAGCAGCCAGGGGAAAGCGGGAGTTGGGTACGAGCAGTACTTC.

The chain couples TRBV15 to TRBJ1-3; D possibly corresponds to TRBD1 (5 bases). The CDR3 length is 16 residues. Germline-derived CDR1 and CDR2 are LNHNV and YYDKDF (reference sequence). The V gene lost 0 bases and the J gene lost 2 bases, with 11 bases spanning the gap. In nucleotides, the CDR3 is TGTGCCACCAGCAGAGATTGGGGGGGAACTGGAAACACCATATATTTT. Amino acid sequence: CATSRDWGGTGNTIYF. Together with reference TRBV15 and TRBJ1-3, the CDR3 gives the full variable domain: DAMVIQNPRYQVTQFGKPVTLSCSQTLNHNVMYWYQQKSSQAPKLLFHYYDKDFNNEADTPDNFQSRRPNTSFCFLDIRSPGLGDTAMYLCATSRDWGGTGNTIYFGEGSWLTVV.

At least ten counts were recorded for this clonotype. The CDR3 spells CSACQNPGCLNEKLFF. The DNA of the CDR3 is TGCAGTGCTTGCCAGAATCCGGGTTGCCTTAATGAAAAACTGTTTTTT. J is TRBJ1-4 and V is TRBV20-1; D uncertain. Germline V gene lookup returns CDR1 DFQATT and CDR2 SNEGSKA (reference sequence). This CDR3 has 16 residues. Trimming took 5 bases from V and 4 from J, leaving 20 bases between them.

The chain recombines TRBV2 with TRBJ1-5; tentative D call: TRBD1 (6 bases). Trimming took 8 bases from V and 6 from J, leaving 17 bases between them. From germline, CDR1 is SNHLY and CDR2 FYNNEI. The CDR3 extends over 14 amino acids. CDR3 loop: CASVGSGQSQPQHF. DNA for the CDR3: TGTGCCAGCGTTGGGTCGGGACAAAGTCAGCCCCAGCATTTT. Supplemented by reference TRBV2 and TRBJ1-5, the full variable domain reads EPEVTQTPSHQVTQMGQEVILRCVPISNHLYFYWYRQILGQKVEFLVSFYNNEISEKSEIFDDQFSVERPDGSNFTLKIRSTKLEDSAMYFCASVGSGQSQPQHFGDGTRLSIL.

This clonotype was recorded many times. The chain recombines TRBV7-9 with TRBJ2-7, with no clear D. Deletions cut 1 base from V and 0 bases from J, with 13 bases between. CDR1 SEHNR and CDR2 FQNEAQ come from the germline V gene (reference sequence). CDR3 length: 16 amino acids. DNA for the CDR3: TGTGCCAGCAGCTTAGGAAAAGGGATACGCTCCTACGAGCAGTACTTC. This sequence encodes CASSLGKGIRSYEQYF.

Worth noting for this clonotype: This CDR3 fails to terminate in the conserved phenylalanine or tryptophan, so it likely reflects a read error. Because the CDR3's place on the DNA is in doubt, the DNA is left out and the CDR3 is given as listed by TCRdb. The chain has TRBV7-8 and TRBJ1-1. CDR1 is SGHVS and CDR2 is FQNEAQ in the germline V gene. The CDR3 sequence runs 8 residues, both termini included. CDR3 sequence: CASSLAGP.

This clonotype was observed a handful of times. CDR3 bases: TGTGCCAGCAGTTTAAGGGTCCGGGCTGCCCCCGGCCGGCAGTATTTT. This encodes CASSLRVRAAPGRQYF. This chain joins TRBV28 and TRBJ2-3; D ambiguous. This CDR3 comprises 16 residues. The V end was cut by 2 bases, the J end by 11 bases, with 23 bases between. CDR1 is MDHEN and CDR2 is SYDVKM in the germline V gene. The whole variable domain, remainder taken from reference TRBV28 and TRBJ2-3, is DVKVTQSSRYLVKRTGEKVFLECVQDMDHENMFWYRQDPGLGLRLIYFSYDVKMKEKGDIPEGYSVSREKKERFSLILESASTNQTSMYLCASSLRVRAAPGRQYFGPGTRLTVL.

V gene TRBV12-3 or TRBV12-4 combines with J gene TRBJ1-1; D gene unclear. The CDR3 has 15 amino acids. Trimming took off 2 bases at V and 0 bases at J, with 10 bases between the two ends. CDR3 nucleotide sequence: TGTGCCAGCAGTTTACGGCCAACTATGAACACTGAAGCTTTCTTT. Amino acids: CASSLRPTMNTEAFF.

This clonotype was seen more than once but under ten times. The chain joins TRBV2 to TRBJ2-7; D unresolved. V shed 4 bases and J shed 3 bases, with 4 bases lying between them. The CDR3 is made up of 11 amino acids. From germline, CDR1 is SNHLY and CDR2 FYNNEI. The CDR3 loop is CASSVDYEQYF. The CDR3 region has the DNA TGTGCCAGCAGTGTAGACTACGAGCAGTACTTC.